Each of the 4 T cell receptor beta chains below was sequenced from the same sample in a study of early T cells in non-severe SARS-CoV-2 infection. TCRdb re-called the 5' RACE reads with MiXCR, one entry per CDR3 protein. This table holds fewer than 100,000 distinct CDR3 sequences, less than 8% found once. The sequenced sample was whole blood. These receptors came from an adult who was a healthcare worker with PCR-confirmed SARS-CoV-2 infection or an uninfected control (not recorded which).

This clonotype has just a few counts. The V and J genes are TRBV2 and TRBJ2-7; 11 nucleotides agree with TRBD1. The CDR3 is made up of 13 amino acids. V shed 7 bases and J 6 bases; nucleotides not matched to a gene: 5. Germline CDR1 SNHLY, CDR2 FYNNEI. The CDR3 DNA is TGTGCCAGCACAGGACAGGGGGCCGGCGAGCAGTACTTC. Translated: CASTGQGAGEQYF.

This clonotype was detected only a few times. The chain couples TRBV20-1 to TRBJ2-1; D not resolved. Germline CDR1 is DFQATT and CDR2 is SNEGSKA (reference sequence). Trimming pared 1 base from V and 7 bases from J, leaving 14 bases between. The CDR3 covers 14 residues. CDR3 DNA sequence: TGCAGTGCTAGAGTGCAGAGGATAGAGAATGAGCAGTTCTTC. Its protein is CSARVQRIENEQFF.

This clonotype was picked up many times. This chain uses TRBV5-5 with TRBJ1-5; weak D call: TRBD1 (5 bases). The CDR3 length is 16 residues. Germline assignment: CDR1 SGHKS and CDR2 YYEKEE (reference sequence). Trimming stripped 0 bases from V and 7 bases from J, with 17 bases between. The DNA for the CDR3 is TGTGCCAGCAGCTTGGCCTTAGACAGAGTCCTCCAGCCCCAGCATTTT. This encodes CASSLALDRVLQPQHF.

This CDR3 is CSVLDRTYEQYF. CDR3 bases: TGCAGCGTTCTGGACAGGACCTACGAGCAGTACTTC. This chain links TRBV29-1 with TRBJ2-7; 7 bases fit TRBD1. Trimming removed 5 bases from V and 2 bases from J; junction bases left unmatched: 3. Per the germline V gene, CDR1 is SQVTM and CDR2 is ANQGSEA. The CDR3 length is 12 residues.